The 2 T cell receptor beta chains reported below all come from one sample, sequenced in a study of T-cell memory formation after mild COVID-19. TCRdb used MiXCR to reprocess the 5' RACE reads, holding one entry per CDR3 protein. The data contain some 150,000 distinct CDR3 sequences, 15% to 20% of them singletons. Material for sequencing was PBMCs or a T cell subset sorted from them (not recorded which). The receptor set was obtained from an adult woman who had mild COVID-19 (a few samples of this study predate the infection). Cell type and time point are not known.

J is TRBJ2-1 and V is TRBV20-1; possibly TRBD1 for D (6 bases). V was shortened by 6 bases and J by 0 bases, with 18 bases between the two germline ends. The CDR3 loop spans 16 amino acids. CDR1 and CDR2 from the germline V gene are DFQATT and SNEGSKA (reference sequence). The CDR3 bases are TGCAGTGCCCCCACAAGTAGGGGGAGCTCCTACAATGAGCAGTTCTTC. Amino acid sequence: CSAPTSRGSSYNEQFF.

This clonotype was seen only a few times. This chain uses TRBV15 with TRBJ2-5, with 10 bases that match TRBD1. The CDR3 contains 15 residues. Germline values: CDR1 LNHNV, CDR2 YYDKDF (reference sequence). V shed 6 bases, J shed 2 bases, and the junction held 6 bases outside the gene matches. The CDR3 loop is CATSRQGAPQETQYF. In nucleotides, the CDR3 is TGTGCCACCAGTAGACAGGGGGCCCCTCAAGAGACCCAGTACTTC.